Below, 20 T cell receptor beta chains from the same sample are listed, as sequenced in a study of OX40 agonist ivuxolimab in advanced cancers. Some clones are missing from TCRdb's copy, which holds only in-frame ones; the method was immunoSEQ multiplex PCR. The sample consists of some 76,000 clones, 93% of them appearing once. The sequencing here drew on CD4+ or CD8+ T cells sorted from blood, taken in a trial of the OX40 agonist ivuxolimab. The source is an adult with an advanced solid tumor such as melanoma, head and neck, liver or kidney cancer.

CDR3 DNA sequence: TGTGCCAGCAGTCCCCAGGGGGAGAGTCAGCCCCAGCATTTT. This encodes CASSPQGESQPQHF. V is TRBV28 and J is TRBJ1-5, with 7 positions matching TRBD1. The trim removed 5 bases at V and 6 bases at J, leaving 7 bases unmatched. Germline V gives CDR1 MDHEN, CDR2 SYDVKM. The CDR3 is made up of 14 amino acids.

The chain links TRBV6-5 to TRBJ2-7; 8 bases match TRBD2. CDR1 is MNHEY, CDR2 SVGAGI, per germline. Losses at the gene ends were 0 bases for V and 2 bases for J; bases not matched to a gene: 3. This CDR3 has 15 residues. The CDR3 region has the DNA TGTGCCAGCAGTTACTCGAGTAGCGGGACCTACGAGCAGTACTTC. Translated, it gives CASSYSSSGTYEQYF.

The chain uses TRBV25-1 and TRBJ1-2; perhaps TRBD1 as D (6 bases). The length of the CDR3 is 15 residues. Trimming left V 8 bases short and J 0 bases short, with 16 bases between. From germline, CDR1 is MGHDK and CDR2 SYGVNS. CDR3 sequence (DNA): TGTGCCAGCGGTGGGGGCTCCAAAGCTAACTATGGCTACACCTTC. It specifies CASGGGSKANYGYTF.

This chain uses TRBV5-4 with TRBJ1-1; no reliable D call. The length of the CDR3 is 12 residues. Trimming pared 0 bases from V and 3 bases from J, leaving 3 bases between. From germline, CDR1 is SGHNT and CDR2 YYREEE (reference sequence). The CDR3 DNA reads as TGTGCCAGCAGCTTGGGGGACACTGAAGCTTTCTTT. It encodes CASSLGDTEAFF.

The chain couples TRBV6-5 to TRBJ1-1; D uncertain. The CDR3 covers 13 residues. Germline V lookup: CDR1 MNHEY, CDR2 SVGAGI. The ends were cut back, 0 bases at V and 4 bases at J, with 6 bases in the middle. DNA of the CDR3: TGTGCCAGCAGTTACTCGAAGGGCACTGAAGCTTTCTTT. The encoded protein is CASSYSKGTEAFF.

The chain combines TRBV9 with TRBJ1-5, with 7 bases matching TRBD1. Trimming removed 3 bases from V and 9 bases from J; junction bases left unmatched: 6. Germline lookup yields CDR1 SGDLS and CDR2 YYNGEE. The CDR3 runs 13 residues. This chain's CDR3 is CASSASTGPPQHF. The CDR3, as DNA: TGTGCCAGCAGCGCCTCGACAGGGCCGCCCCAGCATTTT.

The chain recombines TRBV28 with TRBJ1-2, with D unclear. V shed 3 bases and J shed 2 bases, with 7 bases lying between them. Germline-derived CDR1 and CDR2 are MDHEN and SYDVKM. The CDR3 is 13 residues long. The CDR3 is CASSFNENYGYTF. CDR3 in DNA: TGTGCCAGCAGTTTTAACGAGAACTATGGCTACACCTTC.

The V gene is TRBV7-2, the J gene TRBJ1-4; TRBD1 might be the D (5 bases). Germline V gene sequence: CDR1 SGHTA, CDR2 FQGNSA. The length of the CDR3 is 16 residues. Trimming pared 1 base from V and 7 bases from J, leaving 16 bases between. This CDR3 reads CASSLGTQARGEKLFF. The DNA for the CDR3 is TGTGCCAGCAGCTTAGGGACCCAGGCGAGGGGTGAAAAACTGTTTTTT. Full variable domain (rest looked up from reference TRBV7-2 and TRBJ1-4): GAGVSQSPSNKVTEKGKDVELRCDPISGHTALYWYRQSLGQGLEFLIYFQGNSAPDKSGLPSDRFSAERTGGSVSTLTIQRTQQEDSAVYLCASSLGTQARGEKLFFGSGTQLSVL.

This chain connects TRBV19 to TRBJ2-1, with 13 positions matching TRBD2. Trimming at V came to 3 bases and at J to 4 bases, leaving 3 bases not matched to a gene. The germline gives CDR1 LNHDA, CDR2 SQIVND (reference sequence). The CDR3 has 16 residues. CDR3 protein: CASSMEGLAGYNEQFF. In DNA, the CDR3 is TGTGCCAGTAGTATGGAGGGACTAGCGGGATACAATGAGCAGTTCTTC.

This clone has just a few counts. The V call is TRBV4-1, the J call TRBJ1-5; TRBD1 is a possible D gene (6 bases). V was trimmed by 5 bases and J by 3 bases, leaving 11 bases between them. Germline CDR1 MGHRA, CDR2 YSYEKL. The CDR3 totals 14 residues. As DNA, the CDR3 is TGCGCCAGCAGCTTAACAGGGCCCAATCAGCCCCAGCATTTT. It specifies CASSLTGPNQPQHF.

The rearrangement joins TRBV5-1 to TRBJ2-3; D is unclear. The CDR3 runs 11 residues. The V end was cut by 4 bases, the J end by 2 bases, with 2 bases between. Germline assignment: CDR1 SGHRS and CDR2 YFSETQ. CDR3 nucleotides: TGCGCCAGCAGCCTCACAGATACGCAGTATTTT. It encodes CASSLTDTQYF. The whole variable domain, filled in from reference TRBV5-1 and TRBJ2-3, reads KAGVTQTPRYLIKTRGQQVTLSCSPISGHRSVSWYQQTPGQGLQFLFEYFSETQRNKGNFPGRFSGRQFSNSRSEMNVSTLELGDSALYLCASSLTDTQYFGPGTRLTVL.

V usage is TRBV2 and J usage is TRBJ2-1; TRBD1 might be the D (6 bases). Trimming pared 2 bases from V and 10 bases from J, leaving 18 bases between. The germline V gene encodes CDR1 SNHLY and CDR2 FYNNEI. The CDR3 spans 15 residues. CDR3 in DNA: TGTGCCAGCAGTGAATCCCGGACAGCCTCCAGGGAGCAGTTCTTC. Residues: CASSESRTASREQFF.

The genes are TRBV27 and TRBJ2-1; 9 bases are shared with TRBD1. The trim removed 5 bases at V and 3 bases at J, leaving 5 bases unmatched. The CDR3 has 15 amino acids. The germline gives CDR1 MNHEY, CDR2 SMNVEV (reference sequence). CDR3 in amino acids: CASSPGQGSYNEQFF. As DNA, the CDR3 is TGTGCCAGCAGTCCAGGACAGGGGAGCTACAATGAGCAGTTCTTC.

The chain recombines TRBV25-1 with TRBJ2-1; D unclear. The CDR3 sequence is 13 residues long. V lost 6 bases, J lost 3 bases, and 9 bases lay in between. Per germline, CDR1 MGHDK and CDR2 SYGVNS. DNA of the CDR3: TGTGCCAGCAGCCTTCAGTACTACAATGAGCAGTTCTTC. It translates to CASSLQYYNEQFF.

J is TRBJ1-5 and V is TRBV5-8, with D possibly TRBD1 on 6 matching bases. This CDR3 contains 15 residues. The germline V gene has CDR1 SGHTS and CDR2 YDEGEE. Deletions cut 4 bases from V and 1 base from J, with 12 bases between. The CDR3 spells CASSLGHLSNQPQHF. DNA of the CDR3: TGTGCCAGCAGCCTGGGACACTTGAGCAATCAGCCCCAGCATTTT.

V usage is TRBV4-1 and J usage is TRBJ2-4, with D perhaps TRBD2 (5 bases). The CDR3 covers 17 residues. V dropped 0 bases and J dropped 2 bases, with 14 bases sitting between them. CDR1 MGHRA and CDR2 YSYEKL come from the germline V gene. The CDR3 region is CASSQETVRLSKNIQYF. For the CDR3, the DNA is TGCGCCAGCAGCCAAGAAACGGTTCGACTATCCAAAAACATTCAGTACTTC.

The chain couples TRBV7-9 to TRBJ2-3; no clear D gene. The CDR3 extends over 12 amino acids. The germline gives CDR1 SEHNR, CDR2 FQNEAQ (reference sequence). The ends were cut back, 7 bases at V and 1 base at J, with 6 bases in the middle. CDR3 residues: CASTWGTDTQYF. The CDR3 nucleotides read TGTGCCAGCACGTGGGGCACAGATACGCAGTATTTT.

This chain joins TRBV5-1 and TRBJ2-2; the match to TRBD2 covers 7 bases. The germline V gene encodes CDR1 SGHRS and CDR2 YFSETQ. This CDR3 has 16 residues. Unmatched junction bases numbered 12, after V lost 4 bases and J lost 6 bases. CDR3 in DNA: TGCGCCAGCAGCCTAAATGGCGGGAGTATCGCCGGGGAGCTGTTTTTT. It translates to CASSLNGGSIAGELFF.

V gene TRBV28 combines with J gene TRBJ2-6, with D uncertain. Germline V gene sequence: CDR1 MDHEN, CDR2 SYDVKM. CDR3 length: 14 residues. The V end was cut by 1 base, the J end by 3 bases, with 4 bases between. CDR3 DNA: TGTGCCAGCAGTTTATTCGGTGGGGCCAACGTCCTGACTTTC. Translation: CASSLFGGANVLTF. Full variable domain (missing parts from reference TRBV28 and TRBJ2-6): DVKVTQSSRYLVKRTGEKVFLECVQDMDHENMFWYRQDPGLGLRLIYFSYDVKMKEKGDIPEGYSVSREKKERFSLILESASTNQTSMYLCASSLFGGANVLTFGAGSRLTVL.

The CDR3 sequence: CASSPGGAGELFF. The CDR3 nucleotides are TGCGCCAGCAGCCCAGGCGGCGCCGGGGAGCTGTTTTTT. This chain uses TRBV4-1 with TRBJ2-2; D is unresolved. Germline V gives CDR1 MGHRA, CDR2 YSYEKL. This CDR3 is 13 amino acids long. V gave up 4 bases and J gave up 6 bases, with 9 bases separating them.